Reported below is one TCR beta chain. The data derive from a study of blood T cell repertoires in COVID-19. Study summary: Samples of COVID-19 (acute and convalescent) were obtained from the United States, Italy and Spain. PBMCs, B-cell-depleted T cells, or T cells provided the cDNA or gDNA that made up the material.

V lost 0 bases, J lost 1 base, and 15 bases lay in between. Germline CDR1 LGHDT, CDR2 YNNKEL (reference sequence). The CDR3 covers 17 residues. As processed by the authors: Reference gene primer amplification gave estimated nucleated cell counts. Produced via immunoSEQ multiplex PCR; TCRdb's table is partial and in-frame only. That table gives V, J and clone size, and the DNA gave D and trimming. The data contain 200,000 to 250,000 clones, around four fifths of them seen just once; the ten biggest clones take up 4% to 5%. The sequence derives from a woman between 70 and 85 years old with acute or convalescent COVID-19. Input material: peripheral blood. The chain joins TRBV3-1 (or the pseudogene TRBV3-2) to TRBJ1-1; D is perhaps TRBD1 (6 bases). CDR3 sequence reads: CASSQEGASGWNTEAFF. The CDR3 bases are TGTGCCAGCAGCCAAGAGGGGGCAAGTGGATGGAACACTGAAGCTTTCTTT.